This entry describes one T cell receptor (beta chain). Its antigen is as yet unknown. These data come from a study of T cell responses to AZD1222 COVID-19 vaccine. Study observations and caveats: Vaccine-related CD4 TCRs covered spike, predominating at 160-218 and 743-854.

Assay: immunoSEQ multiplex PCR; the TCRdb copy retains only in-frame clones and omits some. The sample consists of 95,000 to 150,000 clones, around 91% of them appearing once. The V gene's germline CDR1 is LGHNA and CDR2 YSLEER. V lost 7 bases, J lost 6 bases, and 19 bases lay in between. The CDR3 spans 14 residues. The chain uses TRBV4-3 and TRBJ2-7; D may be TRBD2 (5 bases). The TCR was taken from an adult in good health. The source was peripheral blood, collected on day 0 of AZD1222 vaccination. This chain's CDR3 is CASTSSTGISEQYV. CDR3 sequence (DNA): TGCGCCAGCACCTCCTCGACGGGGATAAGCGAGCAGTACGTC.